This TCR beta chain was captured by sequencing in a study of shared clonotypes between healthy human individuals. The assay ran at deep level. Repertoires were generated with immunoSEQ multiplex PCR, while TCRdb's copy carries only in-frame clones and drops some. This sample carries about half a million clones, roughly 80% of them seen once, and the ten largest clones take 9.5% to 15%. Points on this clone: Its antigen remains unknown.

Study-level findings and limits: With few donors, the genetic and exposure-history diversity represented was limited.

Sequencing used PBMCs. The TCR originated in a woman aged 40 to 49 in good health. Some clones in this sample may be carry-over from other donors' samples.

Here the CDR3 reads CASSLAWGGSPLHF. In DNA form, the CDR3 reads TGTGCCAGCAGCTTAGCTTGGGGAGGTTCACCCCTCCACTTT. The chain carries TRBV7-9 and TRBJ1-6, with D unclear. CDR1 and CDR2 (germline): SEHNR, FQNEAQ (reference sequence). The CDR3 contains 14 residues. V lost 0 bases and J 9 bases, leaving 9 bases between the germline ends.